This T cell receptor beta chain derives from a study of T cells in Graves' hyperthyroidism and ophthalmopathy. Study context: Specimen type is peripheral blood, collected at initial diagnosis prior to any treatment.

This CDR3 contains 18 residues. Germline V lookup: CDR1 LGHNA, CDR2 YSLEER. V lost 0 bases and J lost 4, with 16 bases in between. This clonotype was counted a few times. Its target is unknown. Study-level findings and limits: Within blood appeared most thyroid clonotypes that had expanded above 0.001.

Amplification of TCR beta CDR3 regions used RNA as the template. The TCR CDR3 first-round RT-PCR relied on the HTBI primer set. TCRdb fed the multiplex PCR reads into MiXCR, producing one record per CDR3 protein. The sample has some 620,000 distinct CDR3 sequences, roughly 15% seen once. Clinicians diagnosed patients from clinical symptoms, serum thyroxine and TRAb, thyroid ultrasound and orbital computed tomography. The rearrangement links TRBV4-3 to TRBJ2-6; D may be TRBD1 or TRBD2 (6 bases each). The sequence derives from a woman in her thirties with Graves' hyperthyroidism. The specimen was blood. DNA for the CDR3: TGCGCCAGCAGCCAAGACGATGCGGGACAAGGGGGGGCCAACGTCCTGACTTTC. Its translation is CASSQDDAGQGGANVLTF.